Listed here are 26 T cell receptor beta chains from one sample, sequenced in a study of neurological immune-mediated disorders. Via MiXCR, TCRdb re-called the 5' RACE reads, giving one row per CDR3 protein. The repertoire holds tens of thousands of distinct CDR3 sequences, with 2.5% to 3% as singletons. The source material was PBMCs. The source of these receptors is a young woman with multiple sclerosis.

The table lists this clonotype with many counts. The chain combines TRBV7-9 with TRBJ2-1; 8 bases align to TRBD2. Trimming at V came to 5 bases and at J to 3 bases, leaving 9 bases not matched to a gene. Germline lookup yields CDR1 SEHNR and CDR2 FQNEAQ (reference sequence). This CDR3 comprises 16 residues. This CDR3 reads CASSPTGTRNYNEQFF. The DNA for the CDR3 is TGTGCCAGCAGCCCAACCGGGACTAGGAACTACAATGAGCAGTTCTTC.

This clonotype was seen ten or more times. The gene calls are TRBV7-9 and TRBJ1-5; the D is unclear. V was clipped by 5 bases and J by 2 bases, with 10 bases between them. This CDR3 is built from 14 residues. CDR1 and CDR2 from the germline V gene are SEHNR and FQNEAQ (reference sequence). CDR3 protein: CASSAAIGNQPQHF. The CDR3 region has the DNA TGTGCCAGCAGCGCAGCTATCGGCAATCAGCCCCAGCATTTT.

This clonotype was detected many times. The rearrangement joins TRBV29-1 to TRBJ2-1, with 11 nucleotides matching TRBD1. Germline assignment: CDR1 SQVTM and CDR2 ANQGSEA. This CDR3 comprises 15 residues. V was pared by 3 bases and J by 4 bases, with 5 bases of the junction left unmatched. The CDR3, as DNA: TGCAGCGTTGACGGAGGGACAGGGGGTTACAATGAGCAGTTCTTC. This codes for CSVDGGTGGYNEQFF.

This clonotype was counted ten times or more. The V call is TRBV20-1, the J call TRBJ2-2; 12 nucleotides line up with TRBD2. After removal of 0 bases from V and 3 bases from J, the junction contained 2 bases not matched to a gene. The V gene's germline CDR1 is DFQATT and CDR2 SNEGSKA (reference sequence). The CDR3 runs to 16 residues. The CDR3 sequence is CSARELAGGDTGELFF. The CDR3, as DNA: TGCAGTGCTAGAGAACTAGCGGGAGGTGACACCGGGGAGCTGTTTTTT.

This clonotype was counted many times. This chain joins TRBV7-9 and TRBJ2-1; 9 positions agree with TRBD1. CDR3 length: 16 amino acids. Germline CDR1 reads SEHNR; CDR2 reads FQNEAQ (reference sequence). V trimming: 7 bases; J trimming: 4 bases; junction bases outside the gene matches: 11. The chain's CDR3 is CASNPTGGASYNEQFF. The CDR3 coding sequence is TGTGCCAGCAACCCAACAGGGGGCGCTTCTTACAATGAGCAGTTCTTC.

In this sample, this clonotype turned up many times. For the CDR3, the DNA is TGCAGTGCTAGAGGGCCAGCGGAAAAACTGTTTTTT. This sequence encodes CSARGPAEKLFF. This chain uses TRBV20-1 with TRBJ1-4; D is unresolved. V dropped 1 base and J dropped 8 bases, with 8 bases sitting between them. The CDR3 contains 12 residues. Per the germline V gene, CDR1 is DFQATT and CDR2 is SNEGSKA (reference sequence).

The sample holds many counts of this clonotype. This sequence may be a read error, since a much larger clone differs from it by one base. Lacking the conserved final phenylalanine or tryptophan, this CDR3 likely reflects a read error. The gene calls are TRBV7-9 and TRBJ1-2; D unresolved. The CDR3 spans 15 residues. V lost 8 bases and J 4 bases, leaving 20 bases between the germline ends. CDR1 and CDR2 (germline): SEHNR, FQNEAQ (reference sequence). In DNA, the CDR3 is TGTGCCAGCGTTCCGACCATTACCATAATCTATGGCTACACCTGC. Its translation: CASVPTITIIYGYTC.

In the case of this clonotype: This may stem from a read error, because a much larger clone lies one nucleotide away. The chain carries TRBV9 and TRBJ1-6; D unclear. The CDR3 is 17 residues long. Germline CDR1 is SGDLS and CDR2 is YYNGEE. The CDR3 loop reads CASSVGLASSYNSHLHF. The DNA of the CDR3 is TGTGCCAGCAGCGTAGGCCTGGCGAGTTCCTATAATTCACACCTCCACTTT.

This clonotype was counted many times. V is TRBV12-3 or TRBV12-4 and J is TRBJ2-5; D uncertain. V shed 2 bases and J shed 1 base, with 8 bases lying between them. The CDR3 contains 14 residues. CDR3 protein: CASSLMAGQETQYF. The CDR3 DNA reads TGTGCCAGCAGTTTAATGGCAGGCCAAGAGACCCAGTACTTC.

This clonotype was recorded at least ten times. The chain uses TRBV27 and TRBJ2-1; 9 bases fit TRBD2. After removal of 0 bases from V and 7 bases from J, the junction contained 7 bases not matched to a gene. CDR3 length: 16 residues. The germline CDR1 and CDR2 sequences are MNHEY and SMNVEV (reference sequence). The DNA of the CDR3 is TGTGCCAGCAGTTTATCCGTAGCGGGGGACTGGAATGAGCAGTTCTTC. It is translated as CASSLSVAGDWNEQFF.

This clonotype was counted ten times or more. The chain links TRBV29-1 to TRBJ2-1; the D gene could be TRBD1 or TRBD2 (5 bases each). Germline CDR1 reads SQVTM; CDR2 reads ANQGSEA. CDR3 length: 15 amino acids. The V end was cut by 4 bases, the J end by 4 bases, with 17 bases between. CDR3 in DNA: TGCAGCGTTGCCACCGGGACCTCCGGATACAATGAGCAGTTCTTC. Its translation is CSVATGTSGYNEQFF.

The table lists this clonotype with many counts. The CDR3 DNA sequence: TGCGCCAGCAGCGAGACTTCAGGACAAAAGTTTAAAAAACTGTTTTTT. Amino acids: CASSETSGQKFKKLFF. This rearrangement joins TRBV5-1 to TRBJ1-4, with D possibly matching TRBD1 (5 bases). The CDR3 is made up of 16 amino acids. CDR1 is SGHRS and CDR2 is YFSETQ in the germline V gene. Trimming pared 4 bases from V and 9 bases from J, leaving 22 bases between.

Comment on this clonotype: A read error may account for a junction end that differs from germline. The V call is TRBV18, the J call TRBJ2-7; D is ambiguous. The V gene's germline CDR1 is KGHSH and CDR2 LQKENI. CDR3 length: 13 residues. Written as DNA, the CDR3 is TGTGCCAGCTCACCGGGCCGGGCCTACGAGCGGTACTTC. Its translation: CASSPGRAYERYF.

About this clonotype itself: With a much larger clone just one base away, this may be a read error. The chain is built from TRBV6-6 and TRBJ1-1; D gene uncertain. With 2 bases removed from V and 0 bases from J, the gap between germline ends came to 7 bases. The germline V gene encodes CDR1 MNHNY and CDR2 SVGAGI (reference sequence). This CDR3 contains 14 residues. The CDR3 reads CASSYVEMNTEAFF. The CDR3 DNA reads TGTGCCAGCAGTTACGTGGAAATGAACACTGAAGCTTTCTTT.

This clonotype has at least ten counts. The gene calls are TRBV12-3 or TRBV12-4 and TRBJ1-1; TRBD1 might be the D (6 bases). V lost 4 bases and J lost 0, with 12 bases in between. The CDR3 covers 15 residues. CDR3 sequence reads: CASSSQQGMNTEAFF. The CDR3 nucleotides are TGTGCCAGCAGTTCCCAACAGGGAATGAACACTGAAGCTTTCTTT.

This clonotype has at least ten counts. The chain has TRBV7-2 and TRBJ1-1, with D uncertain. V lost 2 bases to trimming and J lost 0 bases, with 7 bases between them. There are 14 residues in the CDR3. Germline assignment: CDR1 SGHTA and CDR2 FQGNSA. The DNA for the CDR3 is TGTGCCAGCAGCTTATATAAGATGAACACTGAAGCTTTCTTT. Protein sequence: CASSLYKMNTEAFF.

This clonotype has at least ten counts. V and J are TRBV28 and TRBJ2-3; D might be TRBD1 (6 bases). Trimming took off 6 bases at V and 4 bases at J, with 14 bases between the two ends. The V gene's germline CDR1 is MDHEN and CDR2 SYDVKM. The CDR3 length is 14 residues. The CDR3 DNA follows: TGTGCCAGCAGCCCCGGACAGCGCCCAGATACGCAGTATTTT. Amino acids: CASSPGQRPDTQYF.

Many counts were recorded for this clonotype. The chain has TRBV5-1 and TRBJ2-7; tentative D call: TRBD1 (8 bases). V was clipped by 3 bases and J by 1 base, with 14 bases between them. CDR1 SGHRS and CDR2 YFSETQ come from the germline V gene. The CDR3 runs 15 residues. The CDR3 reads CASSSDRGGSYEQYF. CDR3 coding DNA: TGCGCCAGCAGCTCAGACAGGGGAGGGTCCTACGAGCAGTACTTC.

This clonotype was observed at least ten times. The CDR3 bases are TGTGCCAGCAGTACCACTAGCGAGGAAGAGACCCAGTACTTC. Translation gives CASSTTSEEETQYF. The rearrangement links TRBV25-1 to TRBJ2-5; 7 bases line up with TRBD2. The CDR3 runs to 14 residues. V gave up 5 bases and J gave up 3 bases; unmatched junction bases: 6. Germline CDR1 reads MGHDK; CDR2 reads SYGVNS. Full variable domain (outside the CDR3, taken from reference TRBV25-1 and TRBJ2-5): EADIYQTPRYLVIGTGKKITLECSQTMGHDKMYWYQQDPGMELHLIHYSYGVNSTEKGDLSSESTVSRIRTEHFPLTLESARPSHTSQYLCASSTTSEEETQYFGPGTRLLVL.

This clonotype appeared many times. The chain uses TRBV20-1 and TRBJ2-7, with 8 bases fitting TRBD2. Germline V gives CDR1 DFQATT, CDR2 SNEGSKA (reference sequence). The junction had 4 bases not matched to a gene; V was cut back by 3 bases and J by 3 bases. CDR3 size: 13 residues. CDR3 loop: CSARASGYYEQYF. CDR3 coding DNA: TGCAGTGCTAGGGCTAGCGGGTACTACGAGCAGTACTTC.

This clonotype has a handful of counts. V gene TRBV29-1 combines with J gene TRBJ2-3; 7 positions match TRBD1. V shed 0 bases, J shed 9 bases, and the junction held 3 bases outside the gene matches. Germline V gene data show CDR1 as SQVTM and CDR2 as ANQGSEA. CDR3 length: 12 amino acids. In DNA form, the CDR3 reads TGCAGCGTTGAAGATTCCAGGGGGACGCAGTATTTT. Its protein product is CSVEDSRGTQYF.

This chain links TRBV7-6 with TRBJ2-3; no clear D. Germline V gene lookup returns CDR1 SGHVS and CDR2 FNYEAQ. The germline V and J ends were trimmed by 2 bases and 6 bases, with 15 bases remaining between them. This CDR3 contains 15 residues. CDR3 coding DNA: TGTGCCAGCAGCTTAAACAGCCTGATCAGGGATACGCAGTATTTT. It translates to CASSLNSLIRDTQYF.

This clonotype came up many times. The gene calls are TRBV24-1 and TRBJ2-3; a possible D gene is TRBD2 (6 bases). The CDR3 spans 14 residues. V lost 6 bases and J 0 bases, leaving 9 bases between the germline ends. From germline, CDR1 is KGHDR and CDR2 SFDVKD. The CDR3 DNA reads TGTGCCACCAGTTTCGGAGGGAGCACAGATACGCAGTATTTT. Translating it yields CATSFGGSTDTQYF.

This clonotype came up many times. This chain joins TRBV5-1 and TRBJ2-1; a possible D gene is TRBD1 (5 bases). Trimming removed 1 base at V and 13 bases at J, with 18 bases between. Germline values: CDR1 SGHRS, CDR2 YFSETQ. This CDR3 region has 14 residues. Here the CDR3 reads CASSLTGGAARQFF. Written as DNA, the CDR3 is TGCGCCAGCAGCTTGACGGGTGGGGCGGCGAGACAGTTCTTC.

This clonotype was observed many times. The chain has TRBV9 and TRBJ2-7; 12 nucleotides line up with TRBD1. J lost 5 bases, V lost 3 bases, and 6 bases had no gene match. The CDR3 extends over 15 amino acids. The germline V gene encodes CDR1 SGDLS and CDR2 YYNGEE. CDR3 coding DNA: TGTGCCAGCAGCGCCTCCGGGACAGGGGGCAACGAGCAGTACTTC. It codes for CASSASGTGGNEQYF.

This clonotype was recorded many times. The genes are TRBV29-1 and TRBJ2-7; 7 nucleotides agree with TRBD2. The CDR3 is 11 residues long. The ends lost 4 bases at V and 6 bases at J; junction bases unmatched: 3. Germline values: CDR1 SQVTM, CDR2 ANQGSEA. The CDR3 spells CSVGGGSEQYF. In DNA, the CDR3 is TGCAGCGTTGGGGGGGGAAGCGAGCAGTACTTC.